Here is one T cell receptor (beta chain) with its context. The source of the sample is a study of CD8 T cells in ankylosing spondylitis. Trimming shortened V by 4 bases and J by 7 bases, and 14 bases separated the two germline ends. The CDR3 is 13 amino acids. Germline values: CDR1 MNHNY, CDR2 SVGAGI (reference sequence). TCRdb independently ran MiXCR on the 5' RACE reads; one entry per CDR3 protein. The sample lists approximately 250,000 distinct CDR3 sequences; more than 9% were seen once. Sequenced sample: blood, either unsorted or a sorted T cell fraction (not recorded which). The V gene is TRBV6-6, the J gene TRBJ2-7; tentative D call: TRBD2 (5 bases). This receptor was obtained from a male donor with ankylosing spondylitis or in good health (not recorded which). CDR3 residues: CASSSDSTLEQYF. CDR3 DNA: TGTGCCAGCAGTTCGGACTCCACTCTTGAGCAGTACTTC.